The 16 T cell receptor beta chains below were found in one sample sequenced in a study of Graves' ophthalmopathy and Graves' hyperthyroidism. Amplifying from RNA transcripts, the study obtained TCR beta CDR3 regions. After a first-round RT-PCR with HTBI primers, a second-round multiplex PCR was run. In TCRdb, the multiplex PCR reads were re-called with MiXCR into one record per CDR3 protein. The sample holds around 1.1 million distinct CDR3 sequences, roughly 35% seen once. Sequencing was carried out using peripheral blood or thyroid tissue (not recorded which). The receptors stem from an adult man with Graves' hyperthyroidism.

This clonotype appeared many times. The CDR3, as DNA: TGTGCCACCAGTGAGTCGGGACAGGGCATCGGGGAGCTGTTTTTT. As protein: CATSESGQGIGELFF. The J gene is TRBJ2-2, the V gene TRBV24-1; 9 positions match TRBD1. Germline-derived CDR1 and CDR2 are KGHDR and SFDVKD. This CDR3 contains 15 residues. J lost 7 bases, V lost 4 bases, and 6 bases had no gene match.

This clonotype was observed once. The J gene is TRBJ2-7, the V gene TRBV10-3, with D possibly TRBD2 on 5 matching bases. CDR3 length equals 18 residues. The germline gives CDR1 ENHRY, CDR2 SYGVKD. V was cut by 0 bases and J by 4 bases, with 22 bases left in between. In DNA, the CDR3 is TGTGCCATCAGTGAGTCGCTGAACACCGGGGAGAGGGAATACGAGCAGTACTTC. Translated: CAISESLNTGEREYEQYF.

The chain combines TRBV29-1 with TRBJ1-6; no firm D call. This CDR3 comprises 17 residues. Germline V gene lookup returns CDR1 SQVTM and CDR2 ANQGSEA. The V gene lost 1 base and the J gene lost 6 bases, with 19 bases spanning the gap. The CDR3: CSVEVNPGNSPNSPLHF. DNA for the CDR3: TGCAGCGTTGAAGTAAATCCTGGTAACAGCCCTAATTCACCCCTCCACTTT.

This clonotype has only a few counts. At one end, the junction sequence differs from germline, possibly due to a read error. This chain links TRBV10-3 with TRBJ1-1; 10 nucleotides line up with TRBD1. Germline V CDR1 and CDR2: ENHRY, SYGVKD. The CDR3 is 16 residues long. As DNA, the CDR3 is TGTGCCAGCAGTTTGAGGACAGGGGGTATGAACACTGAAGCTTTCTTT. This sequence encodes CASSLRTGGMNTEAFF.

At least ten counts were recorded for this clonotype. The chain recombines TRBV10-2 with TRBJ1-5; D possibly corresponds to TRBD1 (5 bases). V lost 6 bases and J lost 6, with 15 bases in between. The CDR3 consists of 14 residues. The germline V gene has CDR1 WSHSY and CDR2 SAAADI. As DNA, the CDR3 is TGCGCCAGCAGAGGGACCGACGGTCCTCAGCCCCAGCATTTT. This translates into CASRGTDGPQPQHF.

In DNA, the CDR3 is TGCAGCGCTTCGACTCGGCCAACAGATACGCAGTATTTT. Protein: CSASTRPTDTQYF. The chain is built from TRBV29-1 and TRBJ2-3; D is uncertain. This CDR3 has 13 amino acids. Trimming took off 7 bases at V and 3 bases at J, with 14 bases between the two ends. From germline, CDR1 is SQVTM and CDR2 ANQGSEA.

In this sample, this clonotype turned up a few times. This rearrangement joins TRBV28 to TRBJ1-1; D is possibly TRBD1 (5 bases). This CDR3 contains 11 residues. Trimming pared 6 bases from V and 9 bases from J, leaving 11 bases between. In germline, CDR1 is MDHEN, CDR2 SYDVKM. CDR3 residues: CASRRQRQAFF. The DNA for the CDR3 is TGTGCCAGCAGGAGACAGAGACAAGCTTTCTTT.

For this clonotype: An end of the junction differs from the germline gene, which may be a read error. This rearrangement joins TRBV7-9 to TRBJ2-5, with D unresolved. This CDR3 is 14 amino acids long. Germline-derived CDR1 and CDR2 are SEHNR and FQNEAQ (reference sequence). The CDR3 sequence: CAGSLVGYQETQYF. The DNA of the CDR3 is TGTGCCGGCAGCTTAGTGGGCTATCAAGAGACCCAGTACTTC.

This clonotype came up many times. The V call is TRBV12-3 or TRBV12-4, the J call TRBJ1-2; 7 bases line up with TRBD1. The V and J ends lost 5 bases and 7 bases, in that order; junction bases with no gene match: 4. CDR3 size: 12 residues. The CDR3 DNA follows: TGTGCCAGCAGTATCGACAGGGTTGGCTACACCTTC. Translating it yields CASSIDRVGYTF.

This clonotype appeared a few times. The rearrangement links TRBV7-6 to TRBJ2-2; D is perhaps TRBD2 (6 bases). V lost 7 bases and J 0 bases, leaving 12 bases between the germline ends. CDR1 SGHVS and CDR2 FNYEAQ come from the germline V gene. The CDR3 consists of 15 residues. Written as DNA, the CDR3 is TGTGCCAGCACTCCCGGGGGAACGAACACCGGGGAGCTGTTTTTT. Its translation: CASTPGGTNTGELFF.

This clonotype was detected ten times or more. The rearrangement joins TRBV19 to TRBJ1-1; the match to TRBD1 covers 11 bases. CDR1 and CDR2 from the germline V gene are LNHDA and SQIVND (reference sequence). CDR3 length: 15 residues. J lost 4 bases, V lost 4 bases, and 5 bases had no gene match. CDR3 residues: CASSSRDRGSTEAFF. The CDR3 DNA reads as TGTGCCAGTAGTAGCCGGGACAGGGGGAGCACTGAAGCTTTCTTT.

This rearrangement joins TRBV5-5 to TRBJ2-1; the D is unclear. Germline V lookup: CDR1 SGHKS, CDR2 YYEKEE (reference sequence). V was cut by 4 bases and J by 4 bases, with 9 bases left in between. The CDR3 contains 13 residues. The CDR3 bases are TGTGCCAGCAGCCCGGACCGATACAATGAGCAGTTCTTC. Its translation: CASSPDRYNEQFF.

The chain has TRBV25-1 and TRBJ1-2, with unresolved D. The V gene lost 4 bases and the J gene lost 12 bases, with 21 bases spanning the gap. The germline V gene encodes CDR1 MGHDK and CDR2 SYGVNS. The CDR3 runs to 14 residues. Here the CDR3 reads CASSGRDRDSGNTF. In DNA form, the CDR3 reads TGTGCCAGCAGTGGCCGGGATCGAGACTCTGGAAACACCTTC.

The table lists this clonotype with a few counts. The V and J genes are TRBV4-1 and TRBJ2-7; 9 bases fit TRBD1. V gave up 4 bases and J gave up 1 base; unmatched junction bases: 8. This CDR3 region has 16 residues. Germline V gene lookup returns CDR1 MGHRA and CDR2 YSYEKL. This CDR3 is CASSPPAGQGSYEQYF. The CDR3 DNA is TGCGCCAGCAGCCCGCCGGCGGGACAGGGTTCCTACGAGCAGTACTTC.

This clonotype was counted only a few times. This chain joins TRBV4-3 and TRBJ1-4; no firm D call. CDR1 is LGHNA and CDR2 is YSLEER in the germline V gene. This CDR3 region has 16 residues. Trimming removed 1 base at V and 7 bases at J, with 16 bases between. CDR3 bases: TGCGCCAGCAGCCAAGTATTGGGCCGGGCCGTTGAAAAACTGTTTTTT. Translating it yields CASSQVLGRAVEKLFF.

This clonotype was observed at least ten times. The CDR3 loop is CASRGPRYEQYF. The CDR3 coding sequence is TGTGCCAGCAGGGGTCCGCGCTACGAGCAGTACTTC. The chain carries TRBV7-9 and TRBJ2-7, with D unresolved. V shed 6 bases and J shed 3 bases, with 9 bases lying between them. Germline V gene data show CDR1 as SEHNR and CDR2 as FQNEAQ (reference sequence). There are 12 residues in the CDR3.